The 21 T cell receptor beta chains given below trace back to one sample, sequenced in a study of shared clonotypes between healthy human individuals (dated by TCRdb to 2020 to 2022). Library prep was done by the immunoSEQ multiplex PCR assay. Sourced from immuneACCESS, this table was stored by TCRdb with only in-frame sequences that have V and J called. A share of the clones is absent; for the studies checked, an unresolved V gene accounts for under half, and the remainder has no known explanation. The sample table records about 120,000 clones; around 68% of these occur just once. In total, the top ten clones hold under 25% of the sample. The sequenced sample consisted of memory CD8+ T cells sorted from blood. The sample's cell subset or site label, in plain terms: CD45RO+ cells pooled with CCR7-negative TemRA cells. The receptors shown here come from a woman aged 30 to 39 in good health.

This chain joins TRBV28 and TRBJ1-1, with D unresolved. This CDR3 contains 13 residues. Germline V gene lookup returns CDR1 MDHEN and CDR2 SYDVKM. V lost 2 bases and J 6 bases, leaving 10 bases between the germline ends. The CDR3 bases are TGTGCCAGCAGTTTAGCCAGAGCCGCTGAAGCTTTCTTT. Translating gives CASSLARAAEAFF.

V and J are TRBV5-4 and TRBJ1-5, with D possibly being TRBD1 (5 bases). The germline V gene has CDR1 SGHNT and CDR2 YYREEE (reference sequence). Deletions cut 1 base from V and 2 bases from J, with 10 bases between. This CDR3 spans 15 amino acids. CDR3 DNA: TGTGCCAGCAGCTTGTGGGGGGAGGGCAATCAGCCCCAGCATTTT. Its translation: CASSLWGEGNQPQHF.

The gene calls are TRBV7-9 and TRBJ2-3; no clear D gene. Trimming removed 1 base at V and 2 bases at J, with 16 bases between. Germline V gives CDR1 SEHNR, CDR2 FQNEAQ (reference sequence). This CDR3 contains 17 residues. For the CDR3, the DNA is TGTGCCAGCAGCTTAGTCGGGCAAACCAACCCCACAGATACGCAGTATTTT. Protein product: CASSLVGQTNPTDTQYF.

V is TRBV28 and J is TRBJ2-7; 8 nucleotides align to TRBD1. The CDR3 runs 16 residues. Germline CDR1 MDHEN, CDR2 SYDVKM. V shed 6 bases and J 6 bases; nucleotides not matched to a gene: 16. The CDR3: CASRATTGACDAEQYF. DNA for the CDR3: TGTGCCAGCAGAGCCACGACAGGGGCGTGCGATGCCGAGCAGTACTTC.

This clone has a handful of counts. CDR3 region: CASSLDGHYEQYF. CDR3 DNA sequence: TGCGCCAGCAGCTTGGACGGCCACTACGAGCAGTACTTC. This chain links TRBV5-1 with TRBJ2-7; no clear D gene. Germline lookup yields CDR1 SGHRS and CDR2 YFSETQ. Trimming left V 0 bases short and J 3 bases short, with 7 bases between. The CDR3 spans 13 residues.

The rearrangement uses TRBV10-2 and TRBJ1-2, with 7 bases fitting TRBD1. The J segment lost 0 bases and the V segment lost 8 bases, leaving 3 bases of the junction unmatched. The CDR3 contains 13 residues. Germline V lookup: CDR1 WSHSY, CDR2 SAAADI. For the CDR3, the DNA is TGCGCCAGCGGGGGACAGACTAACTATGGCTACACCTTC. Amino acids: CASGGQTNYGYTF.

The J gene is TRBJ2-7, the V gene TRBV6-6; a possible D gene is TRBD2 (7 bases). The germline V gene encodes CDR1 MNHNY and CDR2 SVGAGI (reference sequence). This CDR3 contains 15 residues. Trimming shortened V by 5 bases and J by 7 bases, and 21 bases separated the two germline ends. CDR3 nucleotides: TGTGCCAGCAGTAGCCTCTTGGGGGGGGCTCAAGAGCAGTACTTC. It encodes CASSSLLGGAQEQYF.

The V gene is TRBV13, the J gene TRBJ2-7; no firm D call. The CDR3 length is 13 residues. Per germline, CDR1 PRHDT and CDR2 FYEKMQ (reference sequence). The V gene lost 9 bases and the J gene lost 2 bases, with 14 bases spanning the gap. The CDR3 region has the DNA TGTGCCAGTTCTAGTGGTGGGACCTACGAGCAGTACTTC. Amino acid sequence: CASSSGGTYEQYF.

The V call is TRBV28, the J call TRBJ2-7; possibly TRBD1 for D (5 bases). The CDR3 extends over 15 amino acids. The germline V gene has CDR1 MDHEN and CDR2 SYDVKM. The V gene lost 2 bases and the J gene lost 1 base, with 12 bases spanning the gap. Here the CDR3 reads CASSLRQHPSYEQYF. The CDR3 coding sequence is TGTGCCAGCAGTTTACGACAGCACCCGTCCTACGAGCAGTACTTC.

The chain uses TRBV29-1 and TRBJ2-1; the D gene is possibly TRBD2 (6 bases). Germline V gene data show CDR1 as SQVTM and CDR2 as ANQGSEA. The CDR3 sequence is 14 residues long. V gave up 6 bases and J gave up 2 bases, with 14 bases separating them. In DNA form, the CDR3 reads TGCAGCGTCGGGGTCCTAGCGACCTACAATGAGCAGTTCTTC. As protein: CSVGVLATYNEQFF.

The chain joins TRBV11-2 to TRBJ1-1; the D is unclear. Germline values: CDR1 SGHAT, CDR2 FQNNGV. CDR3 length: 16 amino acids. Trimming shortened V by 1 base and J by 0 bases, and 12 bases separated the two germline ends. The DNA for the CDR3 is TGTGCCAGCAGCTTAGGTCGGCAGACCATGAACACTGAAGCTTTCTTT. Translated: CASSLGRQTMNTEAFF. Full variable domain (remainder filled in from reference TRBV11-2 and TRBJ1-1): EAGVAQSPRYKIIEKRQSVAFWCNPISGHATLYWYQQILGQGPKLLIQFQNNGVVDDSQLPKDRFSAERLKGVDSTLKIQPAKLEDSAVYLCASSLGRQTMNTEAFFGQGTRLTVV.

The chain recombines TRBV10-1 with TRBJ2-5, with TRBD2 matching 10 bases. Per germline, CDR1 WNHNN and CDR2 SYGVQD (reference sequence). V shed 4 bases and J 3 bases; nucleotides not matched to a gene: 5. The length of the CDR3 is 15 residues. The DNA of the CDR3 is TGCGCCAGCAGTGCGGCTAGCGGGAGAGAAGAGACCCAGTACTTC. Its translation: CASSAASGREETQYF.

Here the CDR3 reads CILQRNTEAFF. The DNA for the CDR3 is TGCATCCTCCAGAGGAACACTGAAGCTTTCTTT. The chain uses TRBV29-1 and TRBJ1-1; no clear D gene. This CDR3 spans 11 amino acids. CDR1 is SQVTM, CDR2 ANQGSEA, per germline.

V is TRBV7-6 and J is TRBJ2-2; no reliable D call. Germline values: CDR1 SGHVS, CDR2 FNYEAQ. This CDR3 comprises 15 residues. V was pared by 1 base and J by 2 bases, with 8 bases between. CDR3 loop: CASSLGDPNTGELFF. In DNA, the CDR3 is TGTGCCAGCAGCTTAGGAGACCCAAACACCGGGGAGCTGTTTTTT.

CDR3 residues: CASSESRGAFF. The CDR3 DNA reads TGCGCCAGCAGTGAGAGTCGTGGAGCTTTCTTT. The chain links TRBV10-2 to TRBJ1-1, with D unclear. CDR3 length equals 11 residues. Between the trimmed V and J ends, which lost 2 bases and 10 bases, there was a span of 8 bases. Germline CDR1 is WSHSY and CDR2 is SAAADI.

About this clone itself: Within the sample, other DNA sequences also encode this same CDR3. The chain carries TRBV9 and TRBJ2-1; D unresolved. The CDR3 contains 11 residues. Trimming took off 2 bases at V and 8 bases at J, with 5 bases between the two ends. Per the germline V gene, CDR1 is SGDLS and CDR2 is YYNGEE. CDR3 nucleotide sequence: TGTGCCAGCAGCGTTGGGGATGAGCAGTTCTTC. Translation gives CASSVGDEQFF. The full variable domain, with the rest looked up from reference TRBV9 and TRBJ2-1, is DSGVTQTPKHLITATGQRVTLRCSPRSGDLSVYWYQQSLDQGLQFLIQYYNGEERAKGNILERFSAQQFPDLHSELNLSSLELGDSALYFCASSVGDEQFFGPGTRLTVL.

The chain carries TRBV28 and TRBJ2-3; D is perhaps TRBD2 (5 bases). Per germline, CDR1 MDHEN and CDR2 SYDVKM. There are 14 residues in the CDR3. The germline V and J ends were trimmed by 6 bases and 1 base, with 11 bases remaining between them. The CDR3: CASSHLGGTDTQYF. CDR3 DNA sequence: TGTGCCAGCAGCCACCTCGGGGGCACAGATACGCAGTATTTT.

The count of this clone is one. The chain combines TRBV6-6 with TRBJ2-2; 12 nucleotides line up with TRBD1. The CDR3 totals 15 residues. In germline, CDR1 is MNHNY, CDR2 SVGAGI (reference sequence). Unmatched junction bases numbered 4, after V lost 5 bases and J lost 6 bases. The CDR3 spells CASSEGQGAPGELFF. CDR3 coding DNA: TGTGCCAGCAGTGAGGGACAGGGGGCCCCCGGGGAGCTGTTTTTT.

Many counts were recorded for this clone. The V gene is TRBV6-1, the J gene TRBJ1-4, with D possibly matching TRBD1 (5 bases). This CDR3 has 15 amino acids. Germline CDR1 and CDR2: MNHNS and SASEGT. V was shortened by 5 bases and J by 3 bases, with 13 bases between the two germline ends. The CDR3 sequence: CASSPSAGSNEKLFF. In DNA form, the CDR3 reads TGTGCCAGCAGTCCTTCGGCAGGGTCTAATGAAAAACTGTTTTTT.

The CDR3: CASSPRPAGPYGYTF. CDR3 nucleotide sequence: TGTGCCAGCAGCCCCCGGCCGGCAGGGCCCTATGGCTACACCTTC. J is TRBJ1-2 and V is TRBV28, with D tentatively TRBD1 (5 bases). Germline-derived CDR1 and CDR2 are MDHEN and SYDVKM. V was trimmed by 6 bases and J by 4 bases, leaving 18 bases between them. The CDR3 has 15 amino acids.

The V and J genes are TRBV19 and TRBJ2-7, with TRBD2 identical over 10 bases. V lost 4 bases, J lost 3 bases, and 9 bases stayed unmatched. In germline, CDR1 is LNHDA, CDR2 SQIVND (reference sequence). The CDR3 is 16 amino acids. CDR3 DNA sequence: TGTGCCAGTAGTACCTCCACTAGCGGGGACCTCTACGAGCAGTACTTC. Its translation: CASSTSTSGDLYEQYF.